This entry is about one TCR beta chain. The CDR3 contains 13 residues. CDR1 MNHNS and CDR2 SASEGT come from the germline V gene. V dropped 5 bases and J dropped 1 base, with 9 bases sitting between them. The sample comes from a study of cytomegalovirus exposure and HLA in healthy donors. The PCR employed 60 Vbeta primers together with 13 Jbeta primers. Clones were read by immunoSEQ multiplex PCR, and TCRdb kept only the in-frame ones, dropping some. The clone table shows around 120,000 clones, with the ten largest holding 0.55% to 0.65%. The TCR comes from a man aged 45 to 65 in good health and CMV-seronegative. The sample consisted of PBMCs. The chain carries TRBV6-1 and TRBJ2-7; perhaps TRBD1 as D (6 bases). In nucleotides, the CDR3 is TGTGCCAGCAGTCCACAGGGTTCCTACGAGCAGTACTTC. Its protein product is CASSPQGSYEQYF.